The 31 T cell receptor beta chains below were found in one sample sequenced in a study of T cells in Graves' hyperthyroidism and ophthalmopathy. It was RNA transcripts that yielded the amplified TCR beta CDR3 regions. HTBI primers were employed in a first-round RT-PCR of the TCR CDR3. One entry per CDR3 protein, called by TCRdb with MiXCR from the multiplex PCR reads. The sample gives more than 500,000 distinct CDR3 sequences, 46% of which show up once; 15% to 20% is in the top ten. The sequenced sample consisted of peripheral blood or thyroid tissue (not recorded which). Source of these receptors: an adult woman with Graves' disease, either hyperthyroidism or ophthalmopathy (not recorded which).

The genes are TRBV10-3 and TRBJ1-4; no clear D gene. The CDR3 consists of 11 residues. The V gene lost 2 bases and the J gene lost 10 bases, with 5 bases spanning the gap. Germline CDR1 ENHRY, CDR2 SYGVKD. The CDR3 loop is CAISEEGKLFF. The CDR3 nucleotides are TGTGCCATCAGTGAGGAGGGAAAACTGTTTTTT.

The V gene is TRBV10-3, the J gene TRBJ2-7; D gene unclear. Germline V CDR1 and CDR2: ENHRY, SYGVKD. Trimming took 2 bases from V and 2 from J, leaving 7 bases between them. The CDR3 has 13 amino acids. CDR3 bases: TGTGCCATCAGTGAGGGTCCGACCTACGAGCAGTACTTC. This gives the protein CAISEGPTYEQYF.

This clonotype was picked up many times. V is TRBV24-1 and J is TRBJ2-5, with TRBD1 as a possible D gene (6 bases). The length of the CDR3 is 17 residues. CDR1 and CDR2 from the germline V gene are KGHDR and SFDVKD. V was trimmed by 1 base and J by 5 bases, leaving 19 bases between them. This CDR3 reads CATSDFRAGVGWETQYF. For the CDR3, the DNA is TGTGCCACCAGTGATTTTAGGGCAGGGGTAGGTTGGGAGACCCAGTACTTC.

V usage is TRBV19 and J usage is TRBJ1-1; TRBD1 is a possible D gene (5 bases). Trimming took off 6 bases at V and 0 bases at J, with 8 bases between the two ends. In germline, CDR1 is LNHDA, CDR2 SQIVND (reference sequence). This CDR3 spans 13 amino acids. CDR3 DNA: TGTGCCAGTAGGGACACCCTGAACACTGAAGCTTTCTTT. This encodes CASRDTLNTEAFF.

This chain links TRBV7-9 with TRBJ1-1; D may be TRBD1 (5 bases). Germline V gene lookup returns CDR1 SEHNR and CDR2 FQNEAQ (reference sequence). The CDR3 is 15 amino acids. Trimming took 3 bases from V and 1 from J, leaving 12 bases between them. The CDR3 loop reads CASSFSYRPNTEAFF. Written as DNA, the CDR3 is TGTGCCAGCAGCTTCTCGTACAGGCCGAACACTGAAGCTTTCTTT.

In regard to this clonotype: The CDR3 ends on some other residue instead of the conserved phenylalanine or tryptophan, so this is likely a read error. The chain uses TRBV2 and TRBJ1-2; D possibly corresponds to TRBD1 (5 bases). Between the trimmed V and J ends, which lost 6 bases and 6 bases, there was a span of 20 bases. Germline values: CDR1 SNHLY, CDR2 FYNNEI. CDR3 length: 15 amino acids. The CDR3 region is CASRAPGWDGHGYTL. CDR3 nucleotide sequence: TGTGCCAGCAGGGCCCCTGGTTGGGACGGGCATGGCTACACCCTC.

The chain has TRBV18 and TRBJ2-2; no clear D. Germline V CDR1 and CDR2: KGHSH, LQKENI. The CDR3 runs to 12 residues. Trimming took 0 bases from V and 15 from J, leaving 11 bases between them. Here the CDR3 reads CASSPPGPWMFF. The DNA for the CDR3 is TGTGCCAGCTCACCACCGGGCCCCTGGATGTTTTTT.

The CDR3 here is CSAREKVGYAEAFF. The DNA for the CDR3 is TGCAGTGCTAGAGAGAAGGTGGGGTACGCTGAAGCTTTCTTT. J is TRBJ1-1 and V is TRBV20-1; D remains ambiguous. The V end lost 0 bases, the J end lost 6 bases, and 14 bases lay between the germline ends. CDR3 size: 14 residues. The germline V gene encodes CDR1 DFQATT and CDR2 SNEGSKA (reference sequence).

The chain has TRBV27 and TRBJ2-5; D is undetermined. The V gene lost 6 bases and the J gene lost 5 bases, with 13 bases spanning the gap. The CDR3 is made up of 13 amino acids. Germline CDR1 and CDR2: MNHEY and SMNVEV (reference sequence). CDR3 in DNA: TGTGCCAGCAGATCTGTGTGGACGGAGACCCAGTACTTC. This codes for CASRSVWTETQYF.

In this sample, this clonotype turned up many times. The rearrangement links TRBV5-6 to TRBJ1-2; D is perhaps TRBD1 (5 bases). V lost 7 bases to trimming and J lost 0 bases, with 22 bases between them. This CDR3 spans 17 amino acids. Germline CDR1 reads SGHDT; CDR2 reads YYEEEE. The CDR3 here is CASRGLPRDGANYGYTF. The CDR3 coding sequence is TGTGCCAGCCGAGGTCTGCCGAGGGACGGAGCTAACTATGGCTACACCTTC.

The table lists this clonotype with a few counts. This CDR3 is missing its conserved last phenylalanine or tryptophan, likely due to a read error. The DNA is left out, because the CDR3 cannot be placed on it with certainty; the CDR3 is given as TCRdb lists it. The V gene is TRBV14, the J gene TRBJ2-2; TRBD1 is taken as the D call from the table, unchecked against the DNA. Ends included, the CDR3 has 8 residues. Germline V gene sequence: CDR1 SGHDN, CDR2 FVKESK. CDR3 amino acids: CASSRQGA.

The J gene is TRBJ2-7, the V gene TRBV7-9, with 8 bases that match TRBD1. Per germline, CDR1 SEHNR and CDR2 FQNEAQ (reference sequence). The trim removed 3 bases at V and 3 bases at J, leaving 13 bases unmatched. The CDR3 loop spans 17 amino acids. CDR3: CASSFSGGELGDYEQYF. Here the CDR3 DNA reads TGTGCCAGCAGCTTTTCAGGGGGCGAACTTGGGGACTACGAGCAGTACTTC.

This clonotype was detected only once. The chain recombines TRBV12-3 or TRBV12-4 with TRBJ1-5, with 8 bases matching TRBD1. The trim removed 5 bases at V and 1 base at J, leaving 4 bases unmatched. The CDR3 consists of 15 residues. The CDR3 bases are TGTGCCAGCAGTCGACAGGGGTTGAGCAATCAGCCCCAGCATTTT. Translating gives CASSRQGLSNQPQHF.

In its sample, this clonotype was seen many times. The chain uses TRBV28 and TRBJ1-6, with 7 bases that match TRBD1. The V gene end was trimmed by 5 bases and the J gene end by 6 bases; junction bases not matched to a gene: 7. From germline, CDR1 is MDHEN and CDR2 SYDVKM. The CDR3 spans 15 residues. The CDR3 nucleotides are TGTGCCAGCAGTCCGACAGGGCCCGGTAATTCACCCCTCCACTTT. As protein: CASSPTGPGNSPLHF. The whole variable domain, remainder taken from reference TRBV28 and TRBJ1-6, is DVKVTQSSRYLVKRTGEKVFLECVQDMDHENMFWYRQDPGLGLRLIYFSYDVKMKEKGDIPEGYSVSREKKERFSLILESASTNQTSMYLCASSPTGPGNSPLHFGNGTRLTVT.

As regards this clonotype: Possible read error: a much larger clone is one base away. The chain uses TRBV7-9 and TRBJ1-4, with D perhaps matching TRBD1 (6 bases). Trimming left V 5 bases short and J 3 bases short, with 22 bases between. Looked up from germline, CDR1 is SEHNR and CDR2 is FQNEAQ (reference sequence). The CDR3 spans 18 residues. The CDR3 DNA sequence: TGTGCCAGCAGCCAAGAGAAAGGCAGGGGAAGGGCTAATGAAAAACTGTTTTTT. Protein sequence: CASSQEKGRGRANEKLFF.

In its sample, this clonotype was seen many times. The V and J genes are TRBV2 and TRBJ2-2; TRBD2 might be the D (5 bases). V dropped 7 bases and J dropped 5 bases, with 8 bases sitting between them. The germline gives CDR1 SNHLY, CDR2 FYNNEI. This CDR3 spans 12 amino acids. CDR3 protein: CASNWETGELFF. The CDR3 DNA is TGTGCCAGCAATTGGGAGACCGGGGAGCTGTTTTTT.

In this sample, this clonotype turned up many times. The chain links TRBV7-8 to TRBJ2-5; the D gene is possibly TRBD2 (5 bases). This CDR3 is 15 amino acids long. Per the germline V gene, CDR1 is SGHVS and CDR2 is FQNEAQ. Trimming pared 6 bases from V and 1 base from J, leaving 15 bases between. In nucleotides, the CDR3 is TGTGCCAGCAGTCCTACCTGGAGGACCCAAGAGACCCAGTACTTC. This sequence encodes CASSPTWRTQETQYF.

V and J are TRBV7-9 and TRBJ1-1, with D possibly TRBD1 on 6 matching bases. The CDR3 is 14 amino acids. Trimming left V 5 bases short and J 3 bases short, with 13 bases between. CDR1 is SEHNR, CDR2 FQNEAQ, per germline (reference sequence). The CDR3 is CASSRWGLYTEAFF. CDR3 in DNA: TGTGCCAGCAGCCGTTGGGGGCTATACACTGAAGCTTTCTTT.

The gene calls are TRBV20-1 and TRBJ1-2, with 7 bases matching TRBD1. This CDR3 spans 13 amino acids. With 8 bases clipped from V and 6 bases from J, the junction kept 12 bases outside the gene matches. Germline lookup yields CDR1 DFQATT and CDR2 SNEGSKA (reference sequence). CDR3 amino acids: CSSDQGETDGYTF. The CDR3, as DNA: TGCAGTTCCGACCAGGGGGAGACCGATGGCTACACCTTC.

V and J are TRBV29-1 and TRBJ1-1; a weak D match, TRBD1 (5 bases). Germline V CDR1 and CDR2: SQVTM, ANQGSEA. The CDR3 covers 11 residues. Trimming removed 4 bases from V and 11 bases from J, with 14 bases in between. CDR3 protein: CSVGGSRGAFF. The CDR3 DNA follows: TGCAGCGTTGGGGGGTCTCGAGGTGCTTTCTTT.

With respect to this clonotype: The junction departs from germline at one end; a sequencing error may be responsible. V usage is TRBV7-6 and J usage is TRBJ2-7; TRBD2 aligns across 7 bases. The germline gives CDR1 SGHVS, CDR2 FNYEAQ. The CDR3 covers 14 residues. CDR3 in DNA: TGTGCCAGCAGTTTAGGCGGGAGCTCCTACGGGCAGTACTTC. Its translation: CASSLGGSSYGQYF.

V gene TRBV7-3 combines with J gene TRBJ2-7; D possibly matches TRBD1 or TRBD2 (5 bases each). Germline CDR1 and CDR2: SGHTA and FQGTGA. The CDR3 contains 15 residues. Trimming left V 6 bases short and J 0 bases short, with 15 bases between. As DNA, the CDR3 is TGTGCCAGCAGTCAACACCGGGGCCTCTCCTACGAGCAGTACTTC. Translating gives CASSQHRGLSYEQYF.

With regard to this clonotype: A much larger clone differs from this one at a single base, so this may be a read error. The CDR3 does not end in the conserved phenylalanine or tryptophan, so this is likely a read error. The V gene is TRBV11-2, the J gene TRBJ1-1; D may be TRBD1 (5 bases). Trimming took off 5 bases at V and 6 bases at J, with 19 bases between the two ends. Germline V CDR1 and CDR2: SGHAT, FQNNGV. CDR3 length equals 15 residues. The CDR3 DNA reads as TGTGCCAGCAGCAGAGACAGTCACCGGGGGGCTGAAGCTTTCCTT. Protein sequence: CASSRDSHRGAEAFL.

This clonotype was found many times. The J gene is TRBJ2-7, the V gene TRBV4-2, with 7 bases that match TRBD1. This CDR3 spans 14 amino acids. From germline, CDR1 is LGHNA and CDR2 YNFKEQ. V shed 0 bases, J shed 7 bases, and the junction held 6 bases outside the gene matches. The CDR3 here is CASSQELTGYEQYF. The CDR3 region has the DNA TGTGCCAGCAGCCAAGAATTGACAGGGTATGAGCAGTACTTC.

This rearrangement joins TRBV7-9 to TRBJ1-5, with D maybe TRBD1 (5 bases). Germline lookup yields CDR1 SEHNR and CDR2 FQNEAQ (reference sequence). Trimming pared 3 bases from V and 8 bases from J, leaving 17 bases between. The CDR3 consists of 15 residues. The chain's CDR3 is CASSFRDGGNKPQHF. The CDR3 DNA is TGTGCCAGCAGCTTCCGGGACGGCGGAAATAAGCCCCAGCATTTT.

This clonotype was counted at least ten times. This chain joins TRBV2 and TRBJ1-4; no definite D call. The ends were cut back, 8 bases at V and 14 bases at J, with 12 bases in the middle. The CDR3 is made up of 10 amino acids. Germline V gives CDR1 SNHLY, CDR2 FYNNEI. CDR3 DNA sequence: TGTGCCAGCGATGGAGGTCGGCTGTTTTTT. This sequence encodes CASDGGRLFF.

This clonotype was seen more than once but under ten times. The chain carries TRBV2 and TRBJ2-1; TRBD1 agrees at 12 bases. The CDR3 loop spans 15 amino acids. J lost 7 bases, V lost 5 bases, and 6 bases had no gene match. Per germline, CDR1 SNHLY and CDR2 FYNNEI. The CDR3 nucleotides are TGTGCCAGCAGTCCCGGGACAGGGGGCCGGAATGAGCAGTTCTTC. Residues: CASSPGTGGRNEQFF. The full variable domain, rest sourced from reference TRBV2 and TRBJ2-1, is EPEVTQTPSHQVTQMGQEVILRCVPISNHLYFYWYRQILGQKVEFLVSFYNNEISEKSEIFDDQFSVERPDGSNFTLKIRSTKLEDSAMYFCASSPGTGGRNEQFFGPGTRLTVL.

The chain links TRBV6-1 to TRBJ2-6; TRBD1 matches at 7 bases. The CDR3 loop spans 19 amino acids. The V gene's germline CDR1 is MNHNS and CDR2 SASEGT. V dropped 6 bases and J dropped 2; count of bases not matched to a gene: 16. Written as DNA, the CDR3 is TGTGCCAGCAGGCTCACAAGGCAAGAGACAGGGACTGGGGCCAACGTCCTGACTTTC. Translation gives CASRLTRQETGTGANVLTF.

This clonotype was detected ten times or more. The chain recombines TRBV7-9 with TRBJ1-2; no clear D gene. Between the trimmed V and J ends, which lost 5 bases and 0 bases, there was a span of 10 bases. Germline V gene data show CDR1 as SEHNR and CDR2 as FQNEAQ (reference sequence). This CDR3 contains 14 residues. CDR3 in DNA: TGTGCCAGCAGCCCGCCGGGTTCTAACTATGGCTACACCTTC. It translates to CASSPPGSNYGYTF.

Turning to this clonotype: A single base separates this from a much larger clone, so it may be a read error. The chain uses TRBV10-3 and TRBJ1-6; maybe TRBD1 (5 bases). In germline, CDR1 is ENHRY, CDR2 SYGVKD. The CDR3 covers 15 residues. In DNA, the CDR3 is TGTGCCACCAGTTCACGCCAGGGTCGGAATTCACCCCTCCACTTT. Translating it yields CATSSRQGRNSPLHF.

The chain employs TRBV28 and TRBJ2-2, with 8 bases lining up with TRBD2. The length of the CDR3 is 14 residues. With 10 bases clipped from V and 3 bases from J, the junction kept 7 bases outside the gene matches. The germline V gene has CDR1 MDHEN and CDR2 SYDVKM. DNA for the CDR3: TGTGCCACCCTAAGCGGGAGTTACACCGGGGAGCTGTTTTTT. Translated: CATLSGSYTGELFF. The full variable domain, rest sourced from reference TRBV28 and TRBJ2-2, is DVKVTQSSRYLVKRTGEKVFLECVQDMDHENMFWYRQDPGLGLRLIYFSYDVKMKEKGDIPEGYSVSREKKERFSLILESASTNQTSMYLCATLSGSYTGELFFGEGSRLTVL.